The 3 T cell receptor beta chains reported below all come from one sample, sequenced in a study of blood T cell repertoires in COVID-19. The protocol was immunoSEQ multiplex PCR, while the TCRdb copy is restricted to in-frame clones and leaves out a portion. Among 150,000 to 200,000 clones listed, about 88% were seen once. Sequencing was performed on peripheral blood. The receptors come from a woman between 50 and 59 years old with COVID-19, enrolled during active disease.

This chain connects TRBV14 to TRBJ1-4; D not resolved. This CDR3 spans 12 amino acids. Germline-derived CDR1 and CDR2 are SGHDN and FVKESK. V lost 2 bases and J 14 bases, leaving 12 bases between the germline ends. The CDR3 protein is CASSQSGNGLFF. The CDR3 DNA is TGTGCCAGCAGCCAATCTGGTAACGGGCTGTTTTTT.

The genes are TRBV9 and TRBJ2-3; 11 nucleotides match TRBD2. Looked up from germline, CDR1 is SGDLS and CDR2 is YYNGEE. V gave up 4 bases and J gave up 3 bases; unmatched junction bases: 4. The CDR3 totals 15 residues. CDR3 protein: CASSPIAGGTDTQYF. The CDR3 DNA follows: TGTGCCAGCAGCCCCATAGCGGGGGGGACAGATACGCAGTATTTT.

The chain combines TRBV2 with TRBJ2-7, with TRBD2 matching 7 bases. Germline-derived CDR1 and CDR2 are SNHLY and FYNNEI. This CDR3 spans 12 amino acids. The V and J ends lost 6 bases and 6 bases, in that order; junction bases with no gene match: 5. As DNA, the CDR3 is TGTGCCAGCAGAAGGGGAGGGCCCGAGCAGTACTTC. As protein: CASRRGGPEQYF.